This is a list of T cell receptor beta chains from one sample in a study of OX40 agonist ivuxolimab in advanced cancers. This table comes from immunoSEQ multiplex PCR, and its TCRdb copy is limited to in-frame clones, with some not included. The sample lists approximately 90,000 clones, 75% to 90% seen once, with 0.3% to 0.4% in the top ten. The sequenced sample was CD4+ or CD8+ T cells sorted from blood, obtained in a trial of the OX40 agonist ivuxolimab. The receptors were sampled from an adult with an advanced solid tumor such as melanoma, head and neck, liver or kidney cancer. CDR3s include the opening cysteine and the closing phenylalanine or tryptophan. A D gene is named only where the DNA matches it firmly. A clone size is listed for some rows: how often the clone was seen (once, few, many), or a class if it is expanded.

clone_size d_call j_call cdr3_length v_call cdr3_nt cdr3_aa
- - TRBJ2-7 15 TRBV10-2 TGCGCCAGCAGTGAGGGCCCCGCTGGGTCCTACGAGCAGTACTTC CASSEGPAGSYEQYF
- - TRBJ1-6 15 TRBV2 TGTGCCAGCAGTTGGCTGGAGTCCTATAATTCACCCCTCCACTTT CASSWLESYNSPLHF
- TRBD2 TRBJ2-1 17 TRBV25-1 TGTGCCAGCAGTGAACTGGGGGGGACTAAGGTGTCTAATGAGCAGTTCTTC CASSELGGTKVSNEQFF
- - TRBJ2-4 13 TRBV6-1 TGTGCCAGCAGTGAGACTGCCAAAAACATTCAGTACTTC CASSETAKNIQYF
- TRBD1 TRBJ2-2 15 TRBV11-2 TGTGCCAGCAGCTTAAACAGGGGTGTACCCGGGGAGCTGTTTTTT CASSLNRGVPGELFF
few - TRBJ1-1 15 TRBV4-3 TGCGCCAGCAGCCTCCGAAGGGCAGGGAACACTGAAGCTTTCTTT CASSLRRAGNTEAFF
- - TRBJ1-3 13 TRBV7-2 TGTGCCAGCAGATTGCAGGGGGGAAACACCATATATTTT CASRLQGGNTIYF
- - TRBJ1-1 14 TRBV19 TGTGCCAGTAGTATGGACAGTCAGAACACTGAAGCTTTCTTT CASSMDSQNTEAFF
- - TRBJ2-3 13 TRBV28 TGTGCTATCGGGCCGGGGAGCACAGATACGCAGTATTTT CAIGPGSTDTQYF
- - TRBJ2-2 15 TRBV28 TGTGCCAGCAGTCCCACCGGAGAGAACACCGGGGAGCTGTTTTTT CASSPTGENTGELFF
- TRBD1 TRBJ1-2 18 TRBV19 TGTGCCAGTAGTGGCACAGGGGGTACACTGCTCTCTGAAAATGGCTACACCTTC CASSGTGGTLLSENGYTF
- - TRBJ1-2 12 TRBV15 TGTGCCACCAGCAGAGAAAACAGGGTCCACACCTTC CATSRENRVHTF
- - TRBJ1-4 15 TRBV21-1 TGTGCCAGCAGCCCAAATAGGAGACTTAATGAAAAACTGTTTTTT CASSPNRRLNEKLFF
- - TRBJ1-5 14 TRBV28 TGTGCCAGCAGTCCTCCGGGGGTAGGGCAGCCCCAGCATTTT CASSPPGVGQPQHF
few TRBD1 TRBJ1-5 14 TRBV5-1 TGCGCCAGCAGCGCCGGACAGGGCGGGCAGCCCCAGCATTTT CASSAGQGGQPQHF
- - TRBJ2-1 13 TRBV18 TGTGCCAGCTCACCAGGGGTCTACAATGAGCAGTTCTTC CASSPGVYNEQFF
- - TRBJ2-1 14 TRBV6-6 TGTGCCAGCAGTCCATCGACCGAGAGCAATGAGCAGTTCTTC CASSPSTESNEQFF
- - TRBJ1-1 15 TRBV9 TGTGCCAGCACCACCGGTCGGGTTTTGGACACTGAAGCTTTCTTT CASTTGRVLDTEAFF
once - TRBJ1-3 14 TRBV30 TGTGCCTGGAGTGTATCTAGCTCTGGAAACACCATATATTTT CAWSVSSSGNTIYF
- TRBD2 TRBJ2-2 18 TRBV4-2 TGTGCCAGCAGCCAAGATCCCCCCGGGACTACAAGCACCGGGGAGCTGTTTTTT CASSQDPPGTTSTGELFF
- - TRBJ2-3 16 TRBV6-5 TGTGCCAGCAGTTTCCGGAGGGGGGGGATCGCAGATACGCAGTATTTT CASSFRRGGIADTQYF
- - TRBJ1-6 13 TRBV19 TGTGCCAGTACCCTCACCTGGGGATCACCCCTCCACTTT CASTLTWGSPLHF
- - TRBJ2-7 12 TRBV27 TGTGCCACCGGGACACCTTCCTACGAGCAGTACTTC CATGTPSYEQYF
- - TRBJ1-4 14 TRBV9 TGTGCCAGCAGCTTTTCGGCGGTTGGTGAAAAACTGTTTTTT CASSFSAVGEKLFF
- - TRBJ1-2 14 TRBV30 TGTGCCTGGAGTATGTTCACAGGGACCTATGGCTACACCTTC CAWSMFTGTYGYTF
- - TRBJ2-7 19 TRBV7-3 TGTGCCAGCAGCATCTACCCCCCTGGTCTTGAGGGGCGAGCCTACGAGCAGTACTTC CASSIYPPGLEGRAYEQYF
- - TRBJ2-6 20 TRBV2 TGTGCCAGCAGTGACCCGAACCGCCGGAGTCTCATCTCTGGGGCCAACGTCCTGACTTTC CASSDPNRRSLISGANVLTF
- TRBD1 TRBJ1-2 14 TRBV7-9 TGTGCCAGCAGCTTTACAGGGGTAGAGGGTGGCTACACCTTC CASSFTGVEGGYTF
- - TRBJ2-7 12 TRBV30 TGTGCCTGGAGTGTAACGACCTACGAGCAGTACTTC CAWSVTTYEQYF
- - TRBJ1-1 13 TRBV30 TGTGCCTGGAATCGGGGCGGGGGCACTGAAGCTTTCTTT CAWNRGGGTEAFF
- - TRBJ2-7 14 TRBV5-1 TGCGCCAGCGAGCCAGCCCGAGGATCCTACGAGCAGTACTTC CASEPARGSYEQYF
- TRBD2 TRBJ2-1 16 TRBV7-8 TGTGCCAGCAGCTCGCCCCTAGCGGGGGGGCCCAGTGAGCAGTTCTTC CASSSPLAGGPSEQFF
once - TRBJ2-1 16 TRBV25-1 TGTGCCAGCGTCCCACGGGGGGCCCAATCCTACAATGAGCAGTTCTTC CASVPRGAQSYNEQFF
- TRBD1 TRBJ1-1 15 TRBV6-1 TGTGCCAGCAGTGTAATACAGGGGGCGCACACTGAAGCTTTCTTT CASSVIQGAHTEAFF
- - TRBJ2-5 13 TRBV23-1 TGCGCCAGCAGAGCGGGTTCCCAAGAGACCCAGTACTTC CASRAGSQETQYF
- - TRBJ1-1 14 TRBV2 TGTGCCAGCAGTGGGGCGGGTGGGGGGAGTGAAGCTTTCTTT CASSGAGGGSEAFF
- TRBD1 TRBJ1-5 15 TRBV30 TGTGCCTGGAGTAACGCCGGGACAGCTGGTCAGCCCCAGCATTTT CAWSNAGTAGQPQHF
- - TRBJ1-4 12 TRBV28 TGTGCCAGCCAGGTTCGTGGTGAAAAACTGTTTTTT CASQVRGEKLFF
- TRBD1 TRBJ1-4 15 TRBV27 TGTGCCAGCAGTTCCGGACAGGGGCTACGGGAAAAACTGTTTTTT CASSSGQGLREKLFF
- - TRBJ2-1 13 TRBV19 TGTGCCAGTAGTATAGGACCGGATAATGAGCAGTTCTTC CASSIGPDNEQFF
- TRBD1 TRBJ2-2 18 TRBV5-4 TGTGCCAGCAGCTTGGTCGGGGTGGGACAGGGCAACACCGGGGAGCTGTTTTTT CASSLVGVGQGNTGELFF
- - TRBJ2-7 14 TRBV7-2 TGTGCCAGCCAGAGGGGGGGTGCCCTCTACGAGCAGTACTTC CASQRGGALYEQYF
- - TRBJ1-1 16 TRBV7-3 TGTGCCAGCAGCTTACACGACGCGCACAGGAACACTGAAGCTTTCTTT CASSLHDAHRNTEAFF
- TRBD2 TRBJ2-1 16 TRBV7-2 TGTGCCAGCAGCCTAACGACTAGCGGGGCGGCATATGAGCAGTTCTTC CASSLTTSGAAYEQFF
- - TRBJ1-6 13 TRBV14 TGTGCCAGCAGCCAACGGCTGAATTCACCCCTCCACTTT CASSQRLNSPLHF